This T cell receptor beta chain was sequenced in a study of blood T cell repertoires in COVID-19. The J segment lost 8 bases and the V segment lost 3 bases, leaving 8 bases of the junction unmatched. The CDR3 is 14 residues long. Germline values: CDR1 KGHDR, CDR2 SFDVKD. Sequencing used immunoSEQ multiplex PCR; TCRdb keeps in-frame clones, though not all of them. This table holds fewer than 200,000 clones, approximately 85% found once. In this sample, this clone turned up a few times. The specimen sequenced was peripheral blood. This TCR derives from a woman aged 55-69 years with acute or convalescent COVID-19. The chain couples TRBV24-1 to TRBJ1-2; 7 nucleotides match TRBD1. CDR3 sequence: CATSDPPGQPGYTF. The CDR3 nucleotides read TGTGCCACCAGTGATCCTCCGGGACAGCCCGGCTACACCTTC.